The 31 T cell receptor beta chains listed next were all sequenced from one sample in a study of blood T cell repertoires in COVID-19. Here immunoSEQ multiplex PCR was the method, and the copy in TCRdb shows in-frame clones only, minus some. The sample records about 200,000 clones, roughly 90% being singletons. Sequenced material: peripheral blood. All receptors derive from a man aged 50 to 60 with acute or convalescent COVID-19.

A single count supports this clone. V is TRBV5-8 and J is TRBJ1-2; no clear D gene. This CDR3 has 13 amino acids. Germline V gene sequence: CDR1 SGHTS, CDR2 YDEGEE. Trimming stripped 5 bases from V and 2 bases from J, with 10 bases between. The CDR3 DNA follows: TGTGCCAGCAGGCGTGACTGGAACTATGGCTACACCTTC. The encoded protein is CASRRDWNYGYTF.

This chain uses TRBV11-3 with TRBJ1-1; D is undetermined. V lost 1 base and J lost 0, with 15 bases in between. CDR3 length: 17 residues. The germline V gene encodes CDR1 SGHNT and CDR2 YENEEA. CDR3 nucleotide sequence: TGTGCCAGCAGCTTAGGACTTCCGGGGTCAATGAACACTGAAGCTTTCTTT. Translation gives CASSLGLPGSMNTEAFF.

In DNA, the CDR3 is TGTGCCAGCAGCTTGCTTCTAGGGGGTAACAATGAGCAGTTCTTC. This encodes CASSLLLGGNNEQFF. The chain combines TRBV5-5 with TRBJ2-1; a possible D gene is TRBD1 (6 bases). With 1 base removed from V and 5 bases from J, the gap between germline ends came to 13 bases. Germline CDR1 reads SGHKS; CDR2 reads YYEKEE (reference sequence). This CDR3 has 15 amino acids.

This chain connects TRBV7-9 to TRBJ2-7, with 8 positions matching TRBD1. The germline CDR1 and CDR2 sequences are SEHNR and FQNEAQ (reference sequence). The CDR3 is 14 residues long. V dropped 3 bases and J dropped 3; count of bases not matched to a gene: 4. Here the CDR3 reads CASSFKDRDYEQYF. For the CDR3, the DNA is TGTGCCAGCAGCTTCAAGGACAGGGACTACGAGCAGTACTTC.

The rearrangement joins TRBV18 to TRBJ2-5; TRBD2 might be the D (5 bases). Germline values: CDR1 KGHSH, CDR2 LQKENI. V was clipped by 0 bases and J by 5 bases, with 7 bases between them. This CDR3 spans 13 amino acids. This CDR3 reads CASSPPEAETQYF. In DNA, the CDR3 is TGTGCCAGCTCACCACCGGAGGCGGAGACCCAGTACTTC. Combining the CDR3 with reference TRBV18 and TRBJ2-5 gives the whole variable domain NAGVMQNPRHLVRRRGQEARLRCSPMKGHSHVYWYRQLPEEGLKFMVYLQKENIIDESGMPKERFSAEFPKEGPSILRIQQVVRGDSAAYFCASSPPEAETQYFGPGTRLLVL.

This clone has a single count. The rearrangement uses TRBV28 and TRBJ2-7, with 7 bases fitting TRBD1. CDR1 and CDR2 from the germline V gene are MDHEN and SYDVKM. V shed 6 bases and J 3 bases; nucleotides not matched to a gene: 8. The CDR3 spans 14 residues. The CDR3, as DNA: TGTGCCAGCAGGTACAACAGGGGTCTCTACGAGCAGTACTTC. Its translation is CASRYNRGLYEQYF.

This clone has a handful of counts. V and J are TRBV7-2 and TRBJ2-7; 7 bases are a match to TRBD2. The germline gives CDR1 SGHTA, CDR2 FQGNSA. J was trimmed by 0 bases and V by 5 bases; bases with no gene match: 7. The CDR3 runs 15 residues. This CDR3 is CASSPGGLSSYEQYF. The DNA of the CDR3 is TGTGCCAGCAGCCCGGGGGGTCTAAGCTCCTACGAGCAGTACTTC.

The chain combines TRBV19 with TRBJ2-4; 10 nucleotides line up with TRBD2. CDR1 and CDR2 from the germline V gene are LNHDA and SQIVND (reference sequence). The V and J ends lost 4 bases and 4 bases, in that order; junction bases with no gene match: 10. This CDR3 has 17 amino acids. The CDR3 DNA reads TGTGCCAGTAGTAGGGGGGCCGCTAGCGGGAGTAAAAACATTCAGTACTTC. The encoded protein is CASSRGAASGSKNIQYF.

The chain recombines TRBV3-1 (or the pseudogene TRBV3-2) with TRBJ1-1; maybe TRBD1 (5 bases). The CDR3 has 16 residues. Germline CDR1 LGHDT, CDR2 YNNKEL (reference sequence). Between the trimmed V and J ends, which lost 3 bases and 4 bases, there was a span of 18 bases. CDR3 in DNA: TGTGCCAGCAGCCAGGTATGGGGGGTGTTGGGCACTGAAGCTTTCTTT. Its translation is CASSQVWGVLGTEAFF.

The CDR3 nucleotides are TGTGCCAGCAGACCGGGACAGAGGAATTCACCCCTCCACTTT. Its protein is CASRPGQRNSPLHF. The chain links TRBV5-6 to TRBJ1-6, with 7 bases lining up with TRBD1. The CDR3 sequence is 14 residues long. V was clipped by 5 bases and J by 7 bases; unmatched bases: 6. The germline V gene has CDR1 SGHDT and CDR2 YYEEEE.

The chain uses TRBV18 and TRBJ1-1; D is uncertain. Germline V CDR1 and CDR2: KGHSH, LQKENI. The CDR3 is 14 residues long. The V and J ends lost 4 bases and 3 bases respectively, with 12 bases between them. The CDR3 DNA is TGTGCCAGCTCACTTGGTGTACTCTACACTGAAGCTTTCTTT. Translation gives CASSLGVLYTEAFF.

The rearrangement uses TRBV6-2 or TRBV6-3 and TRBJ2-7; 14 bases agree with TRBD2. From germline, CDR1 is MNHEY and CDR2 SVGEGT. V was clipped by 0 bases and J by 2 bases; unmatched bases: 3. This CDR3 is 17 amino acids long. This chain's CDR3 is CASSYSRTSGGTYEQYV. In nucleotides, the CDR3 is TGTGCCAGCAGTTACTCCAGGACTAGCGGGGGGACCTACGAGCAGTACGTC.

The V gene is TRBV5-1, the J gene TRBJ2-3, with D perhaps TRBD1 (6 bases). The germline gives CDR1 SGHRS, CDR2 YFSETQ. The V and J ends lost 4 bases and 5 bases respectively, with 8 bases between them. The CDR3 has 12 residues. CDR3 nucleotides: TGCGCCAGCAGCCGACAGGAAGATACGCAGTATTTT. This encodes CASSRQEDTQYF.

The CDR3 bases are TGTGCCAGCAGCCCCGGGGGAGGGGACACTGAAGCTTTCTTT. This encodes CASSPGGGDTEAFF. The chain uses TRBV6-6 and TRBJ1-1; D perhaps matches TRBD1 (5 bases). The CDR3 is 14 amino acids. Trimming left V 6 bases short and J 3 bases short, with 14 bases between. CDR1 MNHNY and CDR2 SVGAGI come from the germline V gene (reference sequence).

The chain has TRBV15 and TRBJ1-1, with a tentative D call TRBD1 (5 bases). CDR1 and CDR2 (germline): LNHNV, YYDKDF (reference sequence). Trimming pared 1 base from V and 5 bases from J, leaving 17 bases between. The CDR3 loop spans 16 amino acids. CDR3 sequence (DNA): TGTGCCACCAGCAGAGTGTTCGGGACCGGGGGGACTGAAGCTTTCTTT. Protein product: CATSRVFGTGGTEAFF.

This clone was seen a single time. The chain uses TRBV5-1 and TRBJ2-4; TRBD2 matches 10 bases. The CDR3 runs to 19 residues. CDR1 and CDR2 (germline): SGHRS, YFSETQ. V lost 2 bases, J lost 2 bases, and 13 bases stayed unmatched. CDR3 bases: TGCGCCAGCAGCTTAGCTCTAGCGGGAGATGGGGGGCCCAAAAACATTCAGTACTTC. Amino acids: CASSLALAGDGGPKNIQYF.

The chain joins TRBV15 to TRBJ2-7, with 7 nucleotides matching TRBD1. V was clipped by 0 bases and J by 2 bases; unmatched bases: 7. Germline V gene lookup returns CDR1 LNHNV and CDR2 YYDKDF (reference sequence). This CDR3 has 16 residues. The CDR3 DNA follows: TGTGCCACCAGCAGAGATTCCGGGACAGCGACCTACGAGCAGTACTTC. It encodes CATSRDSGTATYEQYF.

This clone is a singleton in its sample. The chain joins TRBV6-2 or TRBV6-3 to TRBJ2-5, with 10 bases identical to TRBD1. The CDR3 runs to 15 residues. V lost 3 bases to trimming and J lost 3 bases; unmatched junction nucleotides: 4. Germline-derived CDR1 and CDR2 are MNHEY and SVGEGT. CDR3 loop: CASSYTGTGEETQYF. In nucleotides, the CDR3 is TGTGCCAGCAGTTATACCGGGACAGGGGAAGAGACCCAGTACTTC.

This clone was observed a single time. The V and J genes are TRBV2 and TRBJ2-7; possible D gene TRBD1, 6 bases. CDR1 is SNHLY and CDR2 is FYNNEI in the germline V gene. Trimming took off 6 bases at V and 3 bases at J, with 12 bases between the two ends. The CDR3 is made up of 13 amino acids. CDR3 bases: TGTGCCAGCAGGGTACAGGGAATCTACGAGCAGTACGTC. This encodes CASRVQGIYEQYV.

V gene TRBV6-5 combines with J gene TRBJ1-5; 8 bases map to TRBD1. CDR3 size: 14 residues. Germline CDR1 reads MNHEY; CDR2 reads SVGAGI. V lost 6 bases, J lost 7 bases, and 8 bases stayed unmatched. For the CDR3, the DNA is TGTGCCAGCAGGGGACTTCAGGGGGCCCAGCCCCAGCATTTT. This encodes CASRGLQGAQPQHF.

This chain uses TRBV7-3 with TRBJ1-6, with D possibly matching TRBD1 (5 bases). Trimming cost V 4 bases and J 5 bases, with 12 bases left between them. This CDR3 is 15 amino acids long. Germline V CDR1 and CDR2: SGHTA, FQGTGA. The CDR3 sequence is CASSSSGGDNSPLHF. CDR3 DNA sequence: TGTGCCAGCAGCTCGTCCGGGGGGGATAATTCACCCCTCCACTTT.

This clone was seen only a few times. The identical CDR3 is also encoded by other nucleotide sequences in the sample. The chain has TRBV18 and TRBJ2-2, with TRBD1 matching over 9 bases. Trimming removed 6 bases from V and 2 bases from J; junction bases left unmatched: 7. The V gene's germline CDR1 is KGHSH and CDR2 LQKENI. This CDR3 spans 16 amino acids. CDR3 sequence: CASSQGQGANTGELFF. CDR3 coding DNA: TGTGCCAGCTCCCAGGGACAGGGTGCCAACACCGGGGAGCTGTTTTTT.

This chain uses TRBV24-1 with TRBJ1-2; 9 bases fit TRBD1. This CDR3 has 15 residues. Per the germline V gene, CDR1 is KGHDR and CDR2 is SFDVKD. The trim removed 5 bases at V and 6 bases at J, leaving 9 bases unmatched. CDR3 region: CATSGALGQGHGYTF. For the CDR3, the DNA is TGTGCCACCAGTGGCGCTCTAGGACAGGGGCATGGCTACACCTTC.

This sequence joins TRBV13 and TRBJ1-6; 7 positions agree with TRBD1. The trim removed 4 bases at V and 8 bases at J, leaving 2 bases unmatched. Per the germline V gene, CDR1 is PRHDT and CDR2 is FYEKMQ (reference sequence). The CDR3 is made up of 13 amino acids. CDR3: CASSSDRDSPLHF. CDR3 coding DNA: TGTGCCAGCAGCTCCGACAGGGATTCACCCCTCCACTTT. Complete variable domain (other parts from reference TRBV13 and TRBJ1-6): AAGVIQSPRHLIKEKRETATLKCYPIPRHDTVYWYQQGPGQDPQFLISFYEKMQSDKGSIPDRFSAQQFSDYHSELNMSSLELGDSALYFCASSSDRDSPLHFGNGTRLTVT.

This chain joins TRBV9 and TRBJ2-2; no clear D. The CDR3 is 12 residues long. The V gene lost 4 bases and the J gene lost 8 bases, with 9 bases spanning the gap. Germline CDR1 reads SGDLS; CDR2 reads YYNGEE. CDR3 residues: CASSLAEGELFF. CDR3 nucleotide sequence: TGTGCCAGCAGCCTCGCCGAGGGGGAGCTGTTTTTT.

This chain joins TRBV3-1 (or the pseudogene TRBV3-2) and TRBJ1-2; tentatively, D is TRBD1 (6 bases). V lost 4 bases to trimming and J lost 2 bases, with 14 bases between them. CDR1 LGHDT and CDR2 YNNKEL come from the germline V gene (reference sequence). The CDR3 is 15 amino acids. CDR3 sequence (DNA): TGTGCCAGCAGCCTAACTTGGACAGCCAACTATGGCTACACCTTC. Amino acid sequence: CASSLTWTANYGYTF.

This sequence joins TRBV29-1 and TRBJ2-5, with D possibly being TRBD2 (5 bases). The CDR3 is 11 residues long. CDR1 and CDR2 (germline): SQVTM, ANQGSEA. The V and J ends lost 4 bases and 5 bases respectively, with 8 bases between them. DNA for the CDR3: TGCAGCGTTGGAGGGAAGGAGACCCAGTACTTC. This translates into CSVGGKETQYF.

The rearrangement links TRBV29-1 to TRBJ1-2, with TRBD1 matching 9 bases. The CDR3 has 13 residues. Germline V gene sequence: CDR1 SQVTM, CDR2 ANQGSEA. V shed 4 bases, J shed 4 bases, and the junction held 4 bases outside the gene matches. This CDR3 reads CSVGTGEFYGYTF. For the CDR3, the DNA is TGCAGCGTTGGGACAGGGGAATTCTATGGCTACACCTTC.

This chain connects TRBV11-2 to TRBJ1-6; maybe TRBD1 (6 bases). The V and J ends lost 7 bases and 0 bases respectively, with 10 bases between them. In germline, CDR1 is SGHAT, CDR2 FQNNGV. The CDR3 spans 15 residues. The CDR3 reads CASTGASSYNSPLHF. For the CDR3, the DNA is TGTGCCAGCACAGGGGCTAGCTCCTATAATTCACCCCTCCACTTT.

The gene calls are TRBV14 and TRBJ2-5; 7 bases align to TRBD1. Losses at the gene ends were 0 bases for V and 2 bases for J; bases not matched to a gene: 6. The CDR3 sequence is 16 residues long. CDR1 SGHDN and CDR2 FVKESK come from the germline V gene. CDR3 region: CASSQDRGTAQETQYF. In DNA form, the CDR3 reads TGTGCCAGCAGCCAAGATAGGGGGACAGCTCAAGAGACCCAGTACTTC.

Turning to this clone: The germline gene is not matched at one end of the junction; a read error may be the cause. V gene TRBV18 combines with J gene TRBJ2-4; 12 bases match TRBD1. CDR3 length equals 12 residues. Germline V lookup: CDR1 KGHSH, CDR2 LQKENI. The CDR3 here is CASSLGTGGKHF. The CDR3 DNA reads TGTGCCAGCTCCCTCGGGACAGGGGGCAAGCACTTC.